The next 25 T cell receptor beta chains were all read from a single sample in a study of T cell changes during pregnancy in multiple sclerosis. TCRdb's copy holds only in-frame clones and misses some; the assay was immunoSEQ multiplex PCR. Found here are about 40,000 clones, roughly 93% of them singletons; the top ten hold 0.3% to 0.4%. The sequencing used CD4+ T cells from peripheral blood mononuclear cells, collected after pregnancy. These receptors were taken from a female donor with multiple sclerosis, enrolled in a pregnancy study.

The J gene is TRBJ2-5, the V gene TRBV5-1; the match to TRBD1 covers 8 bases. V was pared by 3 bases and J by 3 bases, with 7 bases of the junction left unmatched. The CDR3 extends over 15 amino acids. Per the germline V gene, CDR1 is SGHRS and CDR2 is YFSETQ. The CDR3 reads CASSYWGQEKETQYF. As DNA, the CDR3 is TGCGCCAGCAGCTACTGGGGACAGGAAAAAGAGACCCAGTACTTC.

The rearrangement joins TRBV12-5 to TRBJ2-3, with D tentatively TRBD1 (6 bases). Trimming shortened V by 5 bases and J by 6 bases, and 15 bases separated the two germline ends. CDR3 length: 14 residues. Germline values: CDR1 LGHNT, CDR2 FRNRAP. The DNA of the CDR3 is TGTGCTAGTGGTCCACCAGGGGTTGAGGATACGCAGTATTTT. Residues: CASGPPGVEDTQYF.

This sequence joins TRBV18 and TRBJ1-1, with D hard to call. The V end was cut by 6 bases, the J end by 0 bases, with 8 bases between. Germline loops: CDR1 KGHSH, CDR2 LQKENI. The CDR3 length is 13 residues. The CDR3 coding sequence is TGTGCCAGCTCGCGGGATATGAACACTGAAGCTTTCTTT. Translating gives CASSRDMNTEAFF. The variable domain in full, with the rest retrieved from reference TRBV18 and TRBJ1-1, is NAGVMQNPRHLVRRRGQEARLRCSPMKGHSHVYWYRQLPEEGLKFMVYLQKENIIDESGMPKERFSAEFPKEGPSILRIQQVVRGDSAAYFCASSRDMNTEAFFGQGTRLTVV.

This sequence joins TRBV19 and TRBJ1-2, with 7 bases that match TRBD1. V shed 10 bases and J 2 bases; nucleotides not matched to a gene: 10. The CDR3 has 14 amino acids. The V gene's germline CDR1 is LNHDA and CDR2 SQIVND (reference sequence). The DNA of the CDR3 is TGTGCCATAATGGACAGGAGACCAAACTATGGCTACACCTTC. Residues: CAIMDRRPNYGYTF.

J is TRBJ1-4 and V is TRBV10-3, with D maybe TRBD1 (6 bases). V was trimmed by 3 bases and J by 4 bases, leaving 18 bases between them. This CDR3 has 17 amino acids. Germline V gives CDR1 ENHRY, CDR2 SYGVKD. The CDR3 DNA is TGTGCCATCAGTGAAGGACAGCAGTTTCTCTATAATGAAAAACTGTTTTTT. It translates to CAISEGQQFLYNEKLFF.

The chain recombines TRBV5-1 with TRBJ2-3, with TRBD2 matching 9 bases. V shed 3 bases, J shed 5 bases, and the junction held 13 bases outside the gene matches. The CDR3 is 17 amino acids. CDR1 is SGHRS, CDR2 YFSETQ, per germline. The CDR3 sequence: CASSYLGGGAGKDTQYF. In nucleotides, the CDR3 is TGCGCCAGCAGCTACCTCGGCGGGGGGGCGGGCAAAGATACGCAGTATTTT. Full variable domain (remainder filled in from reference TRBV5-1 and TRBJ2-3): KAGVTQTPRYLIKTRGQQVTLSCSPISGHRSVSWYQQTPGQGLQFLFEYFSETQRNKGNFPGRFSGRQFSNSRSEMNVSTLELGDSALYLCASSYLGGGAGKDTQYFGPGTRLTVL.

This chain connects TRBV18 to TRBJ1-5; 8 bases map to TRBD1. The J segment lost 4 bases and the V segment lost 3 bases, leaving 8 bases of the junction unmatched. Germline V gene data show CDR1 as KGHSH and CDR2 as LQKENI. CDR3 length: 16 amino acids. The CDR3 loop reads CASSPSTGGQNQPQHF. The CDR3, as DNA: TGTGCCAGCTCACCGTCCACAGGGGGTCAGAATCAGCCCCAGCATTTT.

The V gene is TRBV4-2, the J gene TRBJ1-2; no clear D. CDR1 is LGHNA and CDR2 is YNFKEQ in the germline V gene. The ends were cut back, 1 base at V and 6 bases at J, with 21 bases in the middle. The CDR3 consists of 17 residues. CDR3 sequence: CASSQGTSGIAYNGYTF. The CDR3 DNA reads as TGTGCCAGCAGCCAAGGTACATCGGGAATAGCTTATAATGGCTACACCTTC.

V usage is TRBV5-1 and J usage is TRBJ2-7; TRBD2 agrees at 15 bases. There are 18 residues in the CDR3. V gave up 4 bases and J gave up 5 bases; unmatched junction bases: 13. The germline V gene has CDR1 SGHRS and CDR2 YFSETQ. The CDR3 here is CASSTGLAGGSGVHEQYF. The CDR3 region has the DNA TGCGCCAGCAGCACAGGACTAGCGGGGGGGTCAGGAGTCCACGAGCAGTACTTC.

The V call is TRBV6-6, the J call TRBJ2-2, with D unclear. The CDR3 is 13 residues long. Looked up from germline, CDR1 is MNHNY and CDR2 is SVGAGI (reference sequence). Trimming removed 7 bases at V and 2 bases at J, with 8 bases between. This chain's CDR3 is CASKNSNTGELFF. The CDR3 DNA is TGTGCCAGCAAAAACAGTAACACCGGGGAGCTGTTTTTT.

A single count supports this clone. The V gene is TRBV5-1, the J gene TRBJ2-7, with 9 bases lining up with TRBD1. V was pared by 4 bases and J by 1 base, with 9 bases of the junction left unmatched. Germline values: CDR1 SGHRS, CDR2 YFSETQ. This CDR3 comprises 16 residues. This CDR3 is CASSAQTDRGSYEQYF. The CDR3 bases are TGCGCCAGCAGCGCACAAACGGACAGGGGTTCCTACGAGCAGTACTTC.

The chain is built from TRBV7-9 and TRBJ1-6; tentatively, D is TRBD1 (5 bases). Germline V gene data show CDR1 as SEHNR and CDR2 as FQNEAQ (reference sequence). There are 15 residues in the CDR3. V was shortened by 3 bases and J by 9 bases, with 15 bases between the two germline ends. CDR3 coding DNA: TGTGCCAGCAGCTTGGGACCGGGGGAGGGTTCACCCCTCCACTTT. Translated: CASSLGPGEGSPLHF.

The rearrangement links TRBV19 to TRBJ1-1; D call uncertain. From germline, CDR1 is LNHDA and CDR2 SQIVND (reference sequence). The V end was cut by 8 bases, the J end by 0 bases, with 19 bases between. This CDR3 has 16 residues. CDR3 sequence: CASSSGSRLMNTEAFF. The DNA of the CDR3 is TGTGCCAGTTCTTCCGGGTCTCGCCTTATGAACACTGAAGCTTTCTTT.

Here the CDR3 DNA reads TGTGCCAGCTTATCAGGGCCCGGGGAGCTGTTTTTT. Encoded protein: CASLSGPGELFF. J is TRBJ2-2 and V is TRBV2; the D gene is possibly TRBD1 (5 bases). The CDR3 has 12 residues. CDR1 and CDR2 (germline): SNHLY, FYNNEI. Trimming removed 8 bases at V and 6 bases at J, with 10 bases between.

The V gene is TRBV4-2, the J gene TRBJ1-4; 7 positions match TRBD1. Germline CDR1 is LGHNA and CDR2 is YNFKEQ. The ends lost 3 bases at V and 6 bases at J; junction bases unmatched: 4. This CDR3 contains 14 residues. As DNA, the CDR3 is TGTGCCAGCAGCCAGAGGCAGGGGGATGAAAAACTGTTTTTT. This gives the protein CASSQRQGDEKLFF.

The chain links TRBV16 to TRBJ2-5; the match to TRBD2 covers 10 bases. After removal of 0 bases from V and 2 bases from J, the junction contained 6 bases not matched to a gene. CDR1 is KGHSY, CDR2 FQNENV, per germline. The CDR3 length is 17 residues. CDR3: CASSQSQLAGPQETQYF. In DNA, the CDR3 is TGTGCCAGCAGCCAATCTCAACTAGCGGGACCTCAAGAGACCCAGTACTTC.

This chain connects TRBV9 to TRBJ1-1, with D tentatively TRBD1 (6 bases). CDR1 SGDLS and CDR2 YYNGEE come from the germline V gene. V lost 4 bases and J 0 bases, leaving 13 bases between the germline ends. This CDR3 has 15 amino acids. CDR3 sequence reads: CASSLQGRLNTEAFF. The CDR3 bases are TGTGCCAGCAGCCTACAGGGTCGGTTGAACACTGAAGCTTTCTTT.

The rearrangement links TRBV19 to TRBJ2-2; 8 bases align to TRBD1. Trimming took 2 bases from V and 5 from J; bases not matched to a gene: 7. Germline CDR1 reads LNHDA; CDR2 reads SQIVND (reference sequence). The CDR3 is 16 residues long. CDR3 loop: CASSISRTGSTGELFF. CDR3 sequence (DNA): TGTGCCAGTAGTATATCCCGGACAGGGTCTACCGGGGAGCTGTTTTTT.

V usage is TRBV29-1 and J usage is TRBJ1-3; tentatively, D is TRBD1 (6 bases). CDR1 and CDR2 (germline): SQVTM, ANQGSEA. This CDR3 contains 14 residues. The V end was cut by 3 bases, the J end by 0 bases, with 9 bases between. CDR3 in DNA: TGCAGCGTTGAGGCCAGGGGCTCTGGAAACACCATATATTTT. Its protein is CSVEARGSGNTIYF.

The V and J genes are TRBV27 and TRBJ1-6; weak D call: TRBD1 (5 bases). CDR1 and CDR2 (germline): MNHEY, SMNVEV (reference sequence). This CDR3 is 18 amino acids long. The germline V and J ends were trimmed by 3 bases and 0 bases, with 15 bases remaining between them. In DNA form, the CDR3 reads TGTGCCAGCAGTTTCGGGACTCCGCTTAGCTCCTATAATTCACCCCTCCACTTT. It is translated as CASSFGTPLSSYNSPLHF.

The chain couples TRBV19 to TRBJ2-5, with 12 bases lining up with TRBD2. The CDR3 length is 14 residues. Trimming at V came to 5 bases and at J to 5 bases, leaving 3 bases not matched to a gene. The germline V gene has CDR1 LNHDA and CDR2 SQIVND (reference sequence). CDR3 coding DNA: TGTGCCAGTAGTTATGGACTAGCGGGGGAGACCCAGTACTTC. Its protein is CASSYGLAGETQYF.

The rearrangement uses TRBV18 and TRBJ1-2; D perhaps matches TRBD1 (5 bases). V gave up 0 bases and J gave up 3 bases, with 8 bases separating them. Germline V gives CDR1 KGHSH, CDR2 LQKENI. The CDR3 spans 14 residues. The chain's CDR3 is CASSPPSQDYGYTF. The CDR3 region has the DNA TGTGCCAGCTCACCACCTTCACAGGACTATGGCTACACCTTC.

The J gene is TRBJ1-3, the V gene TRBV5-5, with D possibly being TRBD1 (5 bases). The CDR3 has 15 residues. With 0 bases removed from V and 7 bases from J, the gap between germline ends came to 14 bases. Germline V gene data show CDR1 as SGHKS and CDR2 as YYEKEE (reference sequence). The CDR3 loop is CASSLALEGSNTIYF. The CDR3 DNA sequence: TGTGCCAGCAGCTTGGCCCTGGAGGGGAGTAACACCATATATTTT.

The chain couples TRBV29-1 to TRBJ2-1; 7 bases line up with TRBD2. The germline V gene has CDR1 SQVTM and CDR2 ANQGSEA. The CDR3 loop spans 14 amino acids. V lost 7 bases, J lost 7 bases, and 13 bases stayed unmatched. CDR3 region: CSETIGGSWNEQFF. The CDR3 region has the DNA TGCAGCGAGACGATCGGGGGGAGTTGGAATGAGCAGTTCTTC.

This chain connects TRBV14 to TRBJ1-4, with TRBD1 matching 7 bases. CDR1 and CDR2 (germline): SGHDN, FVKESK. The CDR3 has 17 residues. J gave up 3 bases and V 5 bases, and 12 bases lay outside the gene matches. The DNA of the CDR3 is TGTGCCAGCAGCGCCCGACAGGGAGTTGCCGCTAATGAAAAACTGTTTTTT. It is translated as CASSARQGVAANEKLFF.